These 8 T cell receptor beta chains share one sample of origin, sequenced in a study of blood T cell repertoires in COVID-19. Produced via immunoSEQ multiplex PCR; TCRdb's table is partial and in-frame only. The sample has under 300,000 clones, 75% to 90% seen once. Sequencing was performed on PBMCs or T cells enriched from blood (not recorded which). Receptor source: a woman in her 50s who had recovered from COVID-19.

The V call is TRBV7-9, the J call TRBJ2-7, with 8 bases lining up with TRBD2. The CDR3 contains 18 residues. With V trimmed by 4 bases and J by 3 bases, 17 bases remained unmatched. Germline V gene data show CDR1 as SEHNR and CDR2 as FQNEAQ (reference sequence). The DNA of the CDR3 is TGTGCCAGCAGCTCCGGGACTAGTCATAATCAGTTCATCTACGAGCAGTACTTC. Amino acid sequence: CASSSGTSHNQFIYEQYF.

The chain is built from TRBV5-1 and TRBJ2-3; possible D gene TRBD2, 6 bases. Deletions cut 0 bases from V and 0 bases from J, with 8 bases between. This CDR3 region has 15 residues. Germline V CDR1 and CDR2: SGHRS, YFSETQ. CDR3: CASSLDGTSTDTQYF. CDR3 bases: TGCGCCAGCAGCTTGGACGGGACTAGCACAGATACGCAGTATTTT.

The J gene is TRBJ2-1, the V gene TRBV29-1; D is possibly TRBD1 (6 bases). The V and J ends lost 4 bases and 1 base respectively, with 8 bases between them. CDR1 SQVTM and CDR2 ANQGSEA come from the germline V gene. CDR3 length: 13 residues. The CDR3 nucleotides are TGCAGCGTTGCGAGGGGGTCCTACAATGAGCAGTTCTTC. Translation gives CSVARGSYNEQFF.

J is TRBJ2-1 and V is TRBV11-2; D may be TRBD2 (6 bases). Trimming cost V 0 bases and J 8 bases, with 8 bases left between them. Per germline, CDR1 SGHAT and CDR2 FQNNGV. The CDR3 contains 13 residues. The CDR3 DNA reads as TGTGCCAGCAGCTTAGATTGGGGGGATGAGCAGTTCTTC. This encodes CASSLDWGDEQFF.

This rearrangement joins TRBV28 to TRBJ1-2; D is possibly TRBD1 (5 bases). Germline CDR1 MDHEN, CDR2 SYDVKM. This CDR3 comprises 14 residues. V lost 3 bases and J lost 4, with 12 bases in between. CDR3 in amino acids: CASSLAGGFYGYTF. DNA of the CDR3: TGTGCCAGCAGTTTGGCCGGGGGTTTCTATGGCTACACCTTC.

This sequence joins TRBV14 and TRBJ2-1; 8 bases are shared with TRBD2. The CDR3 covers 14 residues. The V gene end was trimmed by 9 bases and the J gene end by 3 bases; junction bases not matched to a gene: 7. Germline V gene data show CDR1 as SGHDN and CDR2 as FVKESK. CDR3: CASGAGDFYNEQFF. CDR3 nucleotides: TGTGCCAGTGGAGCGGGAGACTTCTACAATGAGCAGTTCTTC.

V is TRBV12-3 or TRBV12-4 and J is TRBJ2-1; tentatively, D is TRBD1 (6 bases). V lost 4 bases and J lost 7, with 11 bases in between. The CDR3 has 13 residues. The chain's CDR3 is CASSSVRGNEQFF. CDR3 DNA sequence: TGTGCCAGCAGTTCCGTTAGGGGGAATGAGCAGTTCTTC.

The chain employs TRBV7-2 and TRBJ1-5; no clear D gene. CDR3 length: 12 residues. In germline, CDR1 is SGHTA, CDR2 FQGNSA. V was pared by 5 bases and J by 5 bases, with 7 bases between. CDR3 DNA: TGTGCCAGCAGCCCCCGGGATCAGCCCCAGCATTTT. This codes for CASSPRDQPQHF.